This TCR beta chain was captured in a study of T-cell memory formation after mild COVID-19. Employing constant-segment primers, 5'RACE generated TCR alpha and TCR beta cDNA libraries bearing sample barcodes and UMIs. A single record per CDR3 protein comes from TCRdb applying MiXCR to the 5' RACE reads. The table includes about 270,000 distinct CDR3 sequences, 15% to 20% detected once. The germline V and J ends were trimmed by 2 bases and 13 bases, with 9 bases remaining between them. The length of the CDR3 is 12 residues. Germline lookup yields CDR1 SNHLY and CDR2 FYNNEI. About this clonotype itself: Its antigen is undetermined.

Study outcomes and limitations: Contracting CD4+ clones sat mainly in CM and EM; CD8+ in EMRA. Memory from before infection featured some responding clones, which suggests cross-reactive memory joined.

V gene TRBV2 combines with J gene TRBJ1-6; tentatively, D is TRBD1 (5 bases). Sequencing was performed on PBMCs or a T cell subset sorted from them (not recorded which). The TCR originated in a man between 18 and 29 years old who had mild COVID-19 (a few samples of this study predate the infection). Cell type and time point are not known. The CDR3 coding sequence is TGTGCCAGCAGTGAAATGGGGCCCCCCCTCCACTTT. Translated, it gives CASSEMGPPLHF.